One sample yielded the 2 T cell receptor beta chains listed below, sequenced in a study of regulatory T cells in long-lasting Graves disease listed by TCRdb under 2021. Sample time point, as interpreted from the label and publication: newly diagnosed GD, antithyroid drugs for less than 3 months. RNA was extracted from PBMCs in TRIzol for both TCR sequencing and RNA sequencing. The receptor library was made with multiplex PCR. The reads were generated on an Illumina HiSeq 4000. TCR beta libraries were built with iRepertoire HTBI primers and Arm-PCR amplification of CDR3 regions. The public reads were reprocessed in TCRdb via fastp at Q25 and MiXCR, keeping in-frame beta chains. A single entry per CDR3 protein holds the most common genes and DNA from its merged rows. The sample table records 400,000 to 650,000 distinct CDR3 sequences; approximately 16% of these occur just once. The top ten clonotypes cover 25% of the sample.

The same sample was also studied in work on T cells in Graves' hyperthyroidism and ophthalmopathy.

The input for sequencing was peripheral blood mononuclear cells (PBMCs), taken at new diagnosis, from a patient treated with antithyroid drugs. The source is a woman aged 35-65 years with Graves disease. Donor details come from another sample of the same person, matched by shared clones.

CDR3 DNA: TGTGCCACCAGTGATTGGGGACAGGGAGACTGGGATACGCAGTATTTT. It encodes CATSDWGQGDWDTQYF. The J gene is TRBJ2-3, the V gene TRBV24-1; 9 bases are a match to TRBD1. V was clipped by 2 bases and J by 6 bases; unmatched bases: 8. CDR1 and CDR2 from the germline V gene are KGHDR and SFDVKD. This CDR3 comprises 16 residues.

The sample holds one count of this clonotype. The genes are TRBV6-1 and TRBJ2-4; D is unclear. Germline CDR1 is MNHNS and CDR2 is SASEGT. The CDR3 is 14 residues long. Trimming left V 6 bases short and J 2 bases short, with 11 bases between. CDR3 bases: TGTGCCAGCAGCGACACCTCCCCCAAAAACATTCAGTACTTC. Protein product: CASSDTSPKNIQYF.